The source of this T cell receptor (beta chain) is a study of T cells in Graves' hyperthyroidism and ophthalmopathy. Whole-study results and caveats: Progression to ophthalmopathy was predicted a median of about six months early.

Each person with ophthalmopathy scored at least 3 on the Clinical Activity Score, reached NOSPECS grade 4 or higher, and had been ill under 3 months. Exclusion of a patient resulted from uncontrolled infection, other autoimmune disease, pregnancy or lactation. This clonotype has just a few counts. What it binds is unknown. The ends were cut back, 1 base at V and 2 bases at J, with 21 bases in the middle. Germline CDR1 is MGHRA and CDR2 is YSYEKL. The CDR3 runs to 18 residues. Using RNA transcripts as the source, TCR beta CDR3 regions were amplified. TCR CDR3 underwent first-round RT-PCR with the HTBI primer set. TCRdb called the multiplex PCR reads again in MiXCR, with one record for every CDR3 protein. The sample holds around 600,000 distinct CDR3 sequences, more than 15% seen once.

The rearrangement uses TRBV4-1 and TRBJ2-7, with a possible D match to TRBD1 (6 bases). This receptor was obtained from a woman aged 40 to 50 with Graves' ophthalmopathy. Material: blood. In nucleotides, the CDR3 is TGCGCCAGCAGCCAAGTTTGGGGGCATGGCGGAACCACCTACGAGCAGTACTTC. Amino acids: CASSQVWGHGGTTYEQYF.